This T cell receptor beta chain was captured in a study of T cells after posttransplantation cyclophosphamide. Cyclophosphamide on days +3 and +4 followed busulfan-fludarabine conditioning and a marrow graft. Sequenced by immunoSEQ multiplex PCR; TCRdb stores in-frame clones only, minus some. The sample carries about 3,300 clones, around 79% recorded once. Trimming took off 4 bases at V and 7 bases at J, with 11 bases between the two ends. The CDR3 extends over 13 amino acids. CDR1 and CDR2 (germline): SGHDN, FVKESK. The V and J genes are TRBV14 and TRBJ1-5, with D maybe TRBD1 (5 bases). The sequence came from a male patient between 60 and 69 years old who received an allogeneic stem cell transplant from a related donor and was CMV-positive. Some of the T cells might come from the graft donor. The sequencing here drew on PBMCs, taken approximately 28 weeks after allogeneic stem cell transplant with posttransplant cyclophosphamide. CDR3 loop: CASSPDSFQPQHF. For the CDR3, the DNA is TGTGCCAGCAGCCCCGACAGTTTCCAGCCCCAGCATTTT.